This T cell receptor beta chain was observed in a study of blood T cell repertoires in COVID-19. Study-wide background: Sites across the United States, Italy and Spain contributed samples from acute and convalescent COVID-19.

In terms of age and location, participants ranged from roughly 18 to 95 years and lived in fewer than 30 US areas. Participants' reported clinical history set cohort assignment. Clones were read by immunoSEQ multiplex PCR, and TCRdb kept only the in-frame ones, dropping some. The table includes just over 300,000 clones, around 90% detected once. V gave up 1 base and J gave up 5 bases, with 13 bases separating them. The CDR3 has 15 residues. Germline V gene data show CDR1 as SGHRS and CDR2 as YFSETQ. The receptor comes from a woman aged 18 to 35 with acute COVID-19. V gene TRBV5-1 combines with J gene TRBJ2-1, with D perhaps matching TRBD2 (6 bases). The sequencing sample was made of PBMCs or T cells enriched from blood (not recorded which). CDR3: CASSLMEGPHNEQFF. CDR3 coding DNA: TGCGCCAGCAGCTTGATGGAGGGGCCCCACAATGAGCAGTTCTTC.